This T cell receptor beta chain was identified in a study of cytomegalovirus exposure and HLA in healthy donors. General observations from the study: In vitro experiments confirmed that a few CMV-associated chains were specific for CMV antigens. The later analysis indicated that the majority of CMV-associated TCR beta chains appeared HLA-restricted.

The PCR was carried out with 60 Vbeta primers and 13 Jbeta primers. Profiling relied on immunoSEQ multiplex PCR, and the TCRdb table lists in-frame clones only, not all of them. The data hold 150,000 to 200,000 clones, with around 80% observed a single time. The donors gave bone marrow, and they were healthy. To note about this clone: Antigen specificity is unknown.

Germline lookup yields CDR1 SEHNR and CDR2 FQNEAQ (reference sequence). CDR3 length: 16 amino acids. V was pared by 1 base and J by 0 bases, with 9 bases between. The sequencing sample was made of PBMCs. The sequence was obtained from a young woman in good health and CMV-seronegative. This chain uses TRBV7-9 with TRBJ1-4; the D gene is possibly TRBD1 (6 bases). The CDR3 DNA sequence: TGTGCCAGCAGCTTAGGGACAGTTGCAACTAATGAAAAACTGTTTTTT. Its translation: CASSLGTVATNEKLFF.